These 22 T cell receptor beta chains were all obtained from the same sample, sequenced in a study of tumor-infiltrating lymphocytes in primary liver carcinoma. Germline DNA was also extracted, while the blood RNA originated from unsorted whole blood. TCR beta cDNA was reverse-transcribed from approximately 0.45 ug of total RNA. The reaction used a constant-region primer and ProtoScript II reverse transcriptase. Three-round nested multiplex PCR performed with slightly modified ARM-PCR produced the TCR beta libraries. Amplification in the first two PCR rounds was performed using TRBV1-TRBV30 forward primers and a C-beta reverse primer for roughly 10 cycles each. TCRdb re-analysed the multiplex PCR reads in MiXCR, keeping a single row per CDR3 protein. The sample holds fewer than 350,000 distinct CDR3 sequences, less than 75% seen once. Source material: peripheral blood. The receptors derive from a man aged 35-49 years with primary liver carcinoma and hepatitis B virus infection.

V gene TRBV5-4 combines with J gene TRBJ2-7; 8 nucleotides align to TRBD2. The ends lost 3 bases at V and 6 bases at J; junction bases unmatched: 11. This CDR3 has 15 residues. From germline, CDR1 is SGHNT and CDR2 YYREEE (reference sequence). Here the CDR3 DNA reads TGTGCCAGCAGCTCCCAACTAGCGGCCTTTAGCGAGCAGTACTTC. It yields the protein CASSSQLAAFSEQYF.

Notes on this clonotype: At one of its ends the junction is not consistent with the germline gene, which may arise from a read error. The rearrangement links TRBV11-2 to TRBJ2-5; D not resolved. Germline V gives CDR1 SGHAT, CDR2 FQNNGV. CDR3 length: 12 amino acids. The CDR3 nucleotides read TGTGCCAGCAGCTTAAAGCAAGAGATCCAGTACTTC. Translation gives CASSLKQEIQYF. The full variable domain, completed using reference TRBV11-2 and TRBJ2-5, is EAGVAQSPRYKIIEKRQSVAFWCNPISGHATLYWYQQILGQGPKLLIQFQNNGVVDDSQLPKDRFSAERLKGVDSTLKIQPAKLEDSAVYLCASSLKQEIQYFGPGTRLLVL.

This chain connects TRBV25-1 to TRBJ2-2; TRBD1 matches at 11 bases. CDR3 length: 17 residues. CDR1 and CDR2 from the germline V gene are MGHDK and SYGVNS. Unmatched junction bases numbered 5, after V lost 5 bases and J lost 0 bases. CDR3 sequence: CASSSGTGGTNTGELFF. The CDR3 region has the DNA TGTGCCAGCAGTTCCGGGACAGGGGGTACGAACACCGGGGAGCTGTTTTTT. Combining the CDR3 with reference TRBV25-1 and TRBJ2-2 gives the whole variable domain EADIYQTPRYLVIGTGKKITLECSQTMGHDKMYWYQQDPGMELHLIHYSYGVNSTEKGDLSSESTVSRIRTEHFPLTLESARPSHTSQYLCASSSGTGGTNTGELFFGEGSRLTVL.

V gene TRBV11-2 combines with J gene TRBJ1-1, with 9 nucleotides matching TRBD1. The CDR3 length is 15 residues. The germline CDR1 and CDR2 sequences are SGHAT and FQNNGV. The J segment lost 6 bases and the V segment lost 5 bases, leaving 10 bases of the junction unmatched. This chain's CDR3 is CASSVMTGGPAEAFF. CDR3 in DNA: TGTGCCAGCAGCGTCATGACAGGGGGTCCGGCTGAAGCTTTCTTT.

Turning to this clonotype: No conserved phenylalanine or tryptophan is present at the end of the CDR3, so a read error is the likely explanation. The chain combines TRBV11-2 with TRBJ2-5; D may match TRBD1 or TRBD2 (5 bases each). The CDR3 contains 18 residues. The V gene's germline CDR1 is SGHAT and CDR2 FQNNGV. Between the trimmed V and J ends, which lost 2 bases and 9 bases, there was a span of 28 bases. The CDR3 is CASSLYRSLPSKRDPQYL. In DNA form, the CDR3 reads TGTGCCAGCAGCTTATATCGGTCCTTACCCTCGAAAAGGGACCCCCAGTACCTC.

To note about this clonotype: No conserved phenylalanine or tryptophan ends this CDR3, so it is likely a read error. This chain joins TRBV11-2 and TRBJ2-5; D gene ambiguous. There are 12 residues in the CDR3. Germline CDR1 reads SGHAT; CDR2 reads FQNNGV. Between the trimmed V and J ends, which lost 7 bases and 5 bases, there was a span of 11 bases. In DNA form, the CDR3 reads TGTGCCAGCAACCTACTTGGGGAGACCCAGTACTAC. It codes for CASNLLGETQYY.

This clonotype was counted once. The J gene is TRBJ2-2, the V gene TRBV5-4, with 7 bases matching TRBD2. V lost 4 bases, J lost 2 bases, and 8 bases stayed unmatched. CDR3 length equals 16 residues. The germline V gene has CDR1 SGHNT and CDR2 YYREEE (reference sequence). CDR3 in DNA: TGTGCCAGCAGCCCAGAGGGAGGGCATAACACCGGGGAGCTGTTTTTT. It yields the protein CASSPEGGHNTGELFF.

This clonotype was counted ten times or more. This chain joins TRBV6-6 and TRBJ1-5; 9 bases fit TRBD1. The CDR3 sequence is 16 residues long. V trimming: 2 bases; J trimming: 5 bases; junction bases outside the gene matches: 7. Looked up from germline, CDR1 is MNHNY and CDR2 is SVGAGI (reference sequence). DNA of the CDR3: TGTGCCAGCAGTTACCGGTTACAGGGGGCACATCAGCCCCAGCATTTT. The encoded protein is CASSYRLQGAHQPQHF.

The chain couples TRBV11-1 to TRBJ2-7, with a tentative D call TRBD1 (6 bases). This CDR3 has 14 amino acids. CDR1 and CDR2 (germline): SGHAT, FQDESV (reference sequence). The V end lost 4 bases, the J end lost 6 bases, and 16 bases lay between the germline ends. The CDR3 DNA is TGTGCCAGCAGCTCAAGGGGGAATAAGGGCGAGCAGTACTTC. It yields the protein CASSSRGNKGEQYF. The whole variable domain, filled in from reference TRBV11-1 and TRBJ2-7, reads EAEVAQSPRYKITEKSQAVAFWCDPISGHATLYWYRQILGQGPELLVQFQDESVVDDSQLPKDRFSAERLKGVDSTLKIQPAELGDSAMYLCASSSRGNKGEQYFGPGTRLTVT.

A remark on this clonotype: It may be a read error: a sequence one base away is much more abundant. V gene TRBV4-2 combines with J gene TRBJ1-6, with 7 bases that match TRBD1. V dropped 5 bases and J dropped 10; count of bases not matched to a gene: 8. CDR3 size: 14 residues. The germline gives CDR1 LGHNA, CDR2 YNFKEQ. DNA of the CDR3: TGTGCCAGCAGCAGGGGGCAGGGTGGATCACCCCTCCACTTT. Translating gives CASSRGQGGSPLHF.

The V gene is TRBV6-2 or TRBV6-3, the J gene TRBJ2-5; 10 positions agree with TRBD2. CDR3 length: 14 amino acids. V lost 7 bases, J lost 4 bases, and 6 bases stayed unmatched. The germline gives CDR1 MNHEY, CDR2 SVGEGT. The CDR3 region is CASIRLAGGETQYF. The CDR3 bases are TGTGCCAGCATAAGATTAGCGGGAGGAGAGACCCAGTACTTC.

The chain combines TRBV13 with TRBJ2-6, with TRBD2 identical over 8 bases. The J segment lost 0 bases and the V segment lost 6 bases, leaving 7 bases of the junction unmatched. The germline CDR1 and CDR2 sequences are PRHDT and FYEKMQ (reference sequence). The CDR3 length is 17 residues. The CDR3: CASRTGGPDSGANVLTF. CDR3 bases: TGTGCCAGCAGGACGGGGGGGCCAGACTCTGGGGCCAACGTCCTGACTTTC. The complete variable domain, with remaining parts taken from reference TRBV13 and TRBJ2-6, reads AAGVIQSPRHLIKEKRETATLKCYPIPRHDTVYWYQQGPGQDPQFLISFYEKMQSDKGSIPDRFSAQQFSDYHSELNMSSLELGDSALYFCASRTGGPDSGANVLTFGAGSRLTVL.

Regarding this clonotype: This could be a read error, since a much larger clone is one nucleotide away. The V gene is TRBV12-3 or TRBV12-4, the J gene TRBJ2-3, with TRBD1 matching 9 bases. V lost 6 bases to trimming and J lost 3 bases; unmatched junction nucleotides: 13. The length of the CDR3 is 17 residues. CDR3 residues: CASSAGTGRVLTDTQYF. Written as DNA, the CDR3 is TGTGCCAGCAGCGCCGGGACAGGGCGGGTGCTGACAGATACGCAGTATTTT.

Turning to this clonotype: No conserved phenylalanine or tryptophan is present at the end of the CDR3, so a read error is the likely explanation. V is TRBV11-1 and J is TRBJ2-1; D ambiguous. Trimming pared 5 bases from V and 4 bases from J, leaving 15 bases between. The CDR3 is 15 amino acids. The germline V gene encodes CDR1 SGHAT and CDR2 FQDESV (reference sequence). The CDR3 nucleotides read TGTGCCAGCAGCCCCATCCATTGGGTATACAATGAGCAGTTCATC. Translating it yields CASSPIHWVYNEQFI.

As to this clonotype: A read error is possible here, since a much larger clone lies one base away. The J gene is TRBJ2-6, the V gene TRBV6-5; D possibly matches TRBD1 or TRBD2 (5 bases each). This CDR3 region has 18 residues. CDR1 is MNHEY and CDR2 is SVGAGI in the germline V gene. This CDR3 reads CACSRTGQWFSGANVLTF. The CDR3 nucleotides read TGTGCCTGCAGTCGAACGGGGCAGTGGTTTTCTGGGGCCAACGTCCTGACTTTC.

As to this clonotype: A read error is possible here, since a much larger clone lies one base away. V gene TRBV10-3 combines with J gene TRBJ2-5, with 14 positions matching TRBD2. Germline CDR1 and CDR2: ENHRY and SYGVKD. The CDR3 extends over 15 amino acids. Here the CDR3 reads CATTPGTSGGETRYF. CDR3 nucleotide sequence: TGTGCCACCACCCCCGGGACTAGCGGGGGAGAGACCCGGTACTTC.

In this sample, this clonotype turned up many times. V gene TRBV5-1 combines with J gene TRBJ2-3; 10 bases match TRBD2. The CDR3 totals 15 residues. J lost 6 bases, V lost 2 bases, and 6 bases had no gene match. Germline lookup yields CDR1 SGHRS and CDR2 YFSETQ. The CDR3 here is CASSFSGRALDTQYF. CDR3 DNA: TGCGCCAGCAGCTTCAGCGGGAGGGCCCTTGATACGCAGTATTTT.

A word on this clonotype: Being one base from a much bigger clone, this may be a read error. V usage is TRBV6-2 or TRBV6-3 and J usage is TRBJ2-5, with TRBD1 matching over 8 bases. The germline CDR1 and CDR2 sequences are MNHEY and SVGEGT. The CDR3 is made up of 15 amino acids. V lost 4 bases to trimming and J lost 5 bases; unmatched junction nucleotides: 9. The CDR3 sequence is CASSLTTGARETQYF. CDR3 DNA: TGTGCCAGCAGTTTGACGACAGGGGCAAGGGAGACCCAGTACTTC.

This rearrangement joins TRBV6-2 or TRBV6-3 to TRBJ2-7, with D possibly TRBD2 on 5 matching bases. Trimming took 7 bases from V and 5 from J, leaving 21 bases between them. The CDR3 is made up of 15 amino acids. Germline V gives CDR1 MNHEY, CDR2 SVGEGT. CDR3 sequence: CASKGVERESHEQYF. The CDR3 region has the DNA TGTGCCAGCAAGGGAGTCGAGCGTGAGTCACACGAGCAGTACTTC.

Note on this clonotype: One end of the junction varies from germline; a read error may be responsible. V is TRBV29-1 and J is TRBJ1-2; 10 bases map to TRBD1. CDR3 length: 15 amino acids. The germline V gene has CDR1 SQVTM and CDR2 ANQGSEA. The CDR3, as DNA: TGCAGCGTTGTAACGGGGACAGGGGTTAACTATGACTACACCTTC. Translation gives CSVVTGTGVNYDYTF.

The chain joins TRBV6-5 to TRBJ2-7; 8 bases align to TRBD1. Germline V gene sequence: CDR1 MNHEY, CDR2 SVGAGI. The J segment lost 5 bases and the V segment lost 5 bases, leaving 8 bases of the junction unmatched. There are 14 residues in the CDR3. DNA for the CDR3: TGTGCCAGCAGTACCGACAGGGGCGACCACGAGCAGTACTTC. Translation gives CASSTDRGDHEQYF.

The chain recombines TRBV11-3 with TRBJ2-7; TRBD1 might be the D (6 bases). The germline V gene has CDR1 SGHNT and CDR2 YENEEA. Trimming took off 5 bases at V and 9 bases at J, with 17 bases between the two ends. CDR3 length: 13 amino acids. DNA for the CDR3: TGTGCCAGCAGCCCACAGGGAAGCCACGTGCAGTACTTC. Translated, it gives CASSPQGSHVQYF.